These 29 T cell receptor beta chains originate from one sample sequenced in a study of cytomegalovirus exposure and HLA in healthy donors. The study ran its PCR with 60 Vbeta and 13 Jbeta primers. Repertoires were generated with immunoSEQ multiplex PCR, while TCRdb's copy carries only in-frame clones and drops some. The table has some 160,000 clones, roughly 90% seen once. Source material: PBMCs. These receptors came from a woman aged 18-29 years in good health and CMV-seronegative.

The J gene is TRBJ2-1, the V gene TRBV7-2; a weak D match, TRBD2 (7 bases). The CDR3 is 14 residues long. CDR1 SGHTA and CDR2 FQGNSA come from the germline V gene. Trimming pared 5 bases from V and 5 bases from J, leaving 13 bases between. The CDR3 region is CASSPERDNNEQFF. Written as DNA, the CDR3 is TGTGCCAGCAGCCCCGAGCGGGACAACAATGAGCAGTTCTTC.

The chain has TRBV28 and TRBJ1-2, with D unresolved. The CDR3 runs to 13 residues. The V gene's germline CDR1 is MDHEN and CDR2 SYDVKM. Trimming shortened V by 5 bases and J by 3 bases, and 10 bases separated the two germline ends. The CDR3 region is CASSRITDYGYTF. CDR3 DNA sequence: TGTGCCAGCAGTCGAATTACTGACTATGGCTACACCTTC.

The rearrangement links TRBV6-5 to TRBJ2-5; tentatively, D is TRBD2 (6 bases). The J call may be incorrect, as the DNA end agrees better with TRBJ2-7. This CDR3 region has 14 residues. In germline, CDR1 is MNHEY, CDR2 SVGAGI. DNA for the CDR3: TGTGCCAGCAGTTACGGGCCTAGCGAGTACGAGCAGTACTTC. Its translation is CASSYGPSEYEQYF.

The V and J genes are TRBV7-9 and TRBJ2-3, with 10 bases identical to TRBD2. Germline trimming cut 7 bases from V and 1 base from J; bases unmatched to any gene: 5. Looked up from germline, CDR1 is SEHNR and CDR2 is FQNEAQ (reference sequence). This CDR3 contains 15 residues. CDR3 residues: CASTPGTSGTDTQYF. CDR3 sequence (DNA): TGTGCCAGCACGCCTGGGACTAGCGGCACAGATACGCAGTATTTT.

The chain recombines TRBV12-2 with TRBJ2-1; TRBD2, as called in the table, went unchecked against the DNA. TRBV12-2 is marked as a pseudogene. CDR3 length: 16 amino acids. The CDR3: CASRPLFPRGVNEQFF. CDR3 nucleotides: TGTGCAAGTCGCCCTCTCTTCCCCCGGGGGGTGAATGAGCAGTTCTTC.

This chain links TRBV11-1 with TRBJ1-1; D is unresolved. V shed 6 bases and J shed 0 bases, with 8 bases lying between them. Germline loops: CDR1 SGHAT, CDR2 FQDESV (reference sequence). This CDR3 has 13 amino acids. CDR3 sequence reads: CASSRAMNTEAFF. CDR3 sequence (DNA): TGTGCCAGCAGTAGAGCGATGAACACTGAAGCTTTCTTT.

As regards this clone: The same CDR3 can be traced to other DNA sequences in this sample. The chain has TRBV5-1 and TRBJ2-1; TRBD2 agrees at 7 bases. Germline trimming cut 0 bases from V and 6 bases from J; bases unmatched to any gene: 3. In germline, CDR1 is SGHRS, CDR2 YFSETQ. CDR3 length: 14 amino acids. CDR3 sequence (DNA): TGCGCCAGCAGCTTGGGGCTAGCGGCCAATGAGCAGTTCTTC. As protein: CASSLGLAANEQFF.

The chain links TRBV5-4 to TRBJ2-1, with 13 positions matching TRBD2. V lost 4 bases and J lost 4; bases outside the gene matches: 2. Germline assignment: CDR1 SGHNT and CDR2 YYREEE (reference sequence). The CDR3 covers 15 residues. CDR3: CASSKLAGGYNEQFF. DNA of the CDR3: TGTGCCAGCAGCAAACTAGCGGGAGGGTACAATGAGCAGTTCTTC.

The CDR3 DNA follows: TGTGCCACCAGCAGAGATGCGGGCGACTATGGCTACACCTTC. Amino acid sequence: CATSRDAGDYGYTF. The chain joins TRBV15 to TRBJ1-2, with D unclear. V lost 0 bases to trimming and J lost 3 bases, with 8 bases between them. Germline values: CDR1 LNHNV, CDR2 YYDKDF (reference sequence). This CDR3 contains 14 residues.

The V and J genes are TRBV4-1 and TRBJ2-1; D is possibly TRBD1 (6 bases). Germline assignment: CDR1 MGHRA and CDR2 YSYEKL. V was trimmed by 2 bases and J by 8 bases, leaving 10 bases between them. This CDR3 is built from 13 residues. The CDR3 DNA follows: TGCGCCAGCAGCCAATCACAGGGCTATGAGCAGTTCTTC. Translating it yields CASSQSQGYEQFF.

V usage is TRBV2 and J usage is TRBJ1-2; 7 bases align to TRBD1. Losses at the gene ends were 6 bases for V and 8 bases for J; bases not matched to a gene: 15. Germline CDR1 and CDR2: SNHLY and FYNNEI. There are 15 residues in the CDR3. The CDR3: CASSYTGAPVGGYTF. Here the CDR3 DNA reads TGTGCCAGCAGCTATACAGGGGCGCCCGTGGGGGGCTACACCTTC.

This chain uses TRBV7-2 with TRBJ2-3; 8 positions agree with TRBD2. Germline V gene data show CDR1 as SGHTA and CDR2 as FQGNSA. Germline trimming cut 2 bases from V and 1 base from J; bases unmatched to any gene: 2. The CDR3 is 15 amino acids. The CDR3 DNA reads as TGTGCCAGCAGCTTAAAACTAGCGGGCACAGATACGCAGTATTTT. It translates to CASSLKLAGTDTQYF.

The chain links TRBV2 to TRBJ1-5; 7 positions agree with TRBD1. V shed 5 bases and J 6 bases; nucleotides not matched to a gene: 1. CDR1 SNHLY and CDR2 FYNNEI come from the germline V gene. This CDR3 is 12 amino acids long. CDR3 bases: TGTGCCAGCAGTCGGGACAGTCAGCCCCAGCATTTT. Translation: CASSRDSQPQHF.

This clone was seen a handful of times. This chain connects TRBV5-4 to TRBJ1-3; TRBD1 aligns across 8 bases. CDR1 SGHNT and CDR2 YYREEE come from the germline V gene (reference sequence). V was pared by 3 bases and J by 3 bases, with 2 bases of the junction left unmatched. The CDR3 totals 14 residues. CDR3 sequence (DNA): TGTGCCAGCAGCTCGGACAGGGATGGAAACACCATATATTTT. Protein product: CASSSDRDGNTIYF.

The CDR3 sequence is CASSEARSPEAFF. In nucleotides, the CDR3 is TGTGCCAGCAGTGAAGCGCGGTCTCCTGAAGCTTTCTTT. This chain connects TRBV6-1 to TRBJ1-1; D gene ambiguous. Germline loops: CDR1 MNHNS, CDR2 SASEGT. V was pared by 0 bases and J by 6 bases, with 8 bases between. This CDR3 contains 13 residues.

The chain uses TRBV19 and TRBJ2-2; 14 bases are shared with TRBD2. CDR3 length: 18 amino acids. Germline trimming cut 4 bases from V and 2 bases from J; bases unmatched to any gene: 6. Germline CDR1 is LNHDA and CDR2 is SQIVND (reference sequence). CDR3 nucleotides: TGTGCCAGTAGTAAAGGACTAGCGGGGGGTCCTAACACCGGGGAGCTGTTTTTT. It yields the protein CASSKGLAGGPNTGELFF.

The rearrangement uses TRBV5-4 and TRBJ1-1; TRBD1 matches at 7 bases. CDR3 length: 13 residues. Germline V lookup: CDR1 SGHNT, CDR2 YYREEE (reference sequence). Germline trimming cut 3 bases from V and 5 bases from J; bases unmatched to any gene: 4. For the CDR3, the DNA is TGTGCCAGCAGCTCGACAGGGCGGACTGAAGCTTTCTTT. The encoded protein is CASSSTGRTEAFF.

Here the CDR3 DNA reads TGTGCCAGCAGCTTTTTTGCGGGAGGGGTATTGAATGAGCAGTTCTTC. Amino acids: CASSFFAGGVLNEQFF. The chain joins TRBV11-2 to TRBJ2-1; 9 bases agree with TRBD2. J was trimmed by 7 bases and V by 3 bases; bases with no gene match: 10. The CDR3 covers 16 residues. Germline V lookup: CDR1 SGHAT, CDR2 FQNNGV. The complete variable domain, with remaining parts taken from reference TRBV11-2 and TRBJ2-1, reads EAGVAQSPRYKIIEKRQSVAFWCNPISGHATLYWYQQILGQGPKLLIQFQNNGVVDDSQLPKDRFSAERLKGVDSTLKIQPAKLEDSAVYLCASSFFAGGVLNEQFFGPGTRLTVL.

This chain joins TRBV4-1 and TRBJ2-7; 8 bases match TRBD1. The CDR3 is 14 amino acids. The V gene's germline CDR1 is MGHRA and CDR2 YSYEKL. V lost 3 bases, J lost 2 bases, and 3 bases stayed unmatched. The DNA of the CDR3 is TGCGCCAGCAGCCAGAGGACAGGGCCCTACGAGCAGTACTTC. Its protein is CASSQRTGPYEQYF.

The V gene is TRBV28, the J gene TRBJ1-1, with D unresolved. The germline V gene has CDR1 MDHEN and CDR2 SYDVKM. V lost 4 bases and J 2 bases, leaving 8 bases between the germline ends. The CDR3 consists of 13 residues. The CDR3 DNA reads TGTGCCAGCAGTTCAAACAGAAACACTGAAGCTTTCTTT. Protein: CASSSNRNTEAFF.

The V call is TRBV2, the J call TRBJ2-2; the match to TRBD2 covers 8 bases. The CDR3 consists of 15 residues. The germline V gene encodes CDR1 SNHLY and CDR2 FYNNEI. The V segment lost 6 bases and the J segment 4 bases; nucleotides outside the gene matches: 7. The CDR3 DNA is TGTGCCAGCAGACCTTGGGCGGGGGGCACCGGGGAGCTGTTTTTT. This gives the protein CASRPWAGGTGELFF.

The genes are TRBV5-6 and TRBJ1-4; D is ambiguous. The CDR3 totals 15 residues. Per germline, CDR1 SGHDT and CDR2 YYEEEE. Trimming left V 1 base short and J 8 bases short, with 15 bases between. CDR3 DNA sequence: TGTGCCAGCAGCTTGAGTGGCAGCTTGAGGGAAAAACTGTTTTTT. Amino acids: CASSLSGSLREKLFF.

V gene TRBV10-1 combines with J gene TRBJ2-2; D not certain. V lost 4 bases and J 7 bases, leaving 25 bases between the germline ends. Germline CDR1 WNHNN, CDR2 SYGVQD (reference sequence). This CDR3 contains 18 residues. The CDR3 DNA is TGCGCCAGCAGTGGAAAGACACTCGATGCCCTTATCGGCGGGGAGCTGTTTTTT. This sequence encodes CASSGKTLDALIGGELFF.

The chain links TRBV27 to TRBJ2-1, with 7 bases that match TRBD2. With V trimmed by 2 bases and J by 2 bases, 6 bases remained unmatched. Germline lookup yields CDR1 MNHEY and CDR2 SMNVEV (reference sequence). CDR3 length: 16 amino acids. CDR3 sequence reads: CASSLKAGVPYNEQFF. The CDR3 coding sequence is TGTGCCAGCAGTTTAAAGGCGGGAGTCCCCTACAATGAGCAGTTCTTC.

This clone was recorded once. The chain joins TRBV25-1 to TRBJ1-2; unclear D gene. This CDR3 spans 13 amino acids. V lost 1 base, J lost 8 bases, and 11 bases lay in between. Germline CDR1 is MGHDK and CDR2 is SYGVNS. CDR3 sequence reads: CASSEWAGQGYTF. The CDR3 bases are TGTGCCAGCAGTGAATGGGCAGGCCAGGGCTACACCTTC.

The chain has TRBV9 and TRBJ2-1, with 10 bases matching TRBD2. Trimming took 4 bases from V and 0 from J; bases not matched to a gene: 10. The germline V gene has CDR1 SGDLS and CDR2 YYNGEE. The CDR3 runs 18 residues. The CDR3 here is CASSKTDSGRSSYNEQFF. The CDR3 DNA reads as TGTGCCAGCAGCAAAACTGATAGCGGGAGGAGCTCCTACAATGAGCAGTTCTTC.

The chain uses TRBV6-5 and TRBJ2-5, with 11 positions matching TRBD2. The CDR3 has 15 amino acids. The germline gives CDR1 MNHEY, CDR2 SVGAGI. V lost 4 bases and J lost 3; bases outside the gene matches: 4. CDR3 amino acids: CASSWTLAGEETQYF. CDR3 sequence (DNA): TGTGCCAGCAGTTGGACACTAGCGGGGGAAGAGACCCAGTACTTC.

The chain carries TRBV5-4 and TRBJ2-1; a possible D gene is TRBD1 (5 bases). This CDR3 comprises 15 residues. The germline V and J ends were trimmed by 4 bases and 1 base, with 12 bases remaining between them. Germline assignment: CDR1 SGHNT and CDR2 YYREEE (reference sequence). DNA of the CDR3: TGTGCCAGCAGCCTCCAGGGCCCATCCTACAATGAGCAGTTCTTC. Its protein product is CASSLQGPSYNEQFF.

This chain connects TRBV6-1 to TRBJ2-5; the D gene is possibly TRBD2 (5 bases). Germline-derived CDR1 and CDR2 are MNHNS and SASEGT. V lost 5 bases, J lost 5 bases, and 18 bases lay in between. This CDR3 is 15 amino acids long. The CDR3 reads CASSPLEGARETQYF. The CDR3 DNA reads as TGTGCCAGCAGTCCCCTCGAGGGAGCAAGGGAGACCCAGTACTTC.